The rows below give T cell receptor beta chains drawn from one sample of a study of blood T cells in healthy people across ages. TCRdb independently ran MiXCR on the 5' RACE reads; one entry per CDR3 protein. The data contain roughly 1.7 million distinct CDR3 sequences, roughly a third of them singletons. The sequencing input was blood. The receptors derive from a woman between 25 and 40 years old in good health. Both conserved end residues are part of each CDR3. The D gene is left open where the match is weak. Not every row has a clone size; where given, it reads once, few, many or a size class.

clone_size j_call d_call v_call cdr3_nt cdr3_aa
- TRBJ1-2 - TRBV20-1 TGCAGTGCTAGAGATGACCAGTCCCCTAACTATGGCTACACCTTC CSARDDQSPNYGYTF
- TRBJ2-1 - TRBV10-1 TGCGCCAGCAGTGAGAGGCGCGGAATACCTCGTTTGTATGAGCAGTTCTTC CASSERRGIPRLYEQFF
- TRBJ2-5 - TRBV2 TGTGCCAGCAGTGAAGCTGCTAGTGACGGAGAGACCCAGTACTTC CASSEAASDGETQYF
few TRBJ2-7 TRBD2 TRBV6-1 TGTGCCAGCAGTGAAGGGACTAGGAGCGAGCAGTACTTC CASSEGTRSEQYF
few TRBJ2-3 - TRBV11-1 TGTGCCAGCAGCGTCGGACAGAGGCAGTATTTT CASSVGQRQYF
few TRBJ1-2 - TRBV9 TGTGCCAGCAGCGTAGCCCGGACAGCATATGGCTACACCTTC CASSVARTAYGYTF
- TRBJ1-2 - TRBV6-5 TGTGCCAGCAGTTCCGCCGGGACGGACTATGGCTACACCTTC CASSSAGTDYGYTF
few TRBJ1-1 - TRBV3-1 TGTGCCAGCAGCCGAAGCCCCGGAACGAACACTGAAGCTTTCTTT CASSRSPGTNTEAFF
- TRBJ2-4 - TRBV20-1 TGCAGTGTCTTCCGGGAATGGAAAAACATTCAGTACTTC CSVFREWKNIQYF
few TRBJ2-7 TRBD2 TRBV5-1 TGCGCCAGCAGCCCCCGGACTAGCGGGGGACCCTACGAGCAGTACTTC CASSPRTSGGPYEQYF
few TRBJ2-1 TRBD2 TRBV3-1 TGTGCCAGCAGCCAAGCTCCCGGACTAGCGGGAGGACTCTACAATGAGCAGTTCTTC CASSQAPGLAGGLYNEQFF
few TRBJ2-7 - TRBV20-1 TGCAGTGCTAGAACACTTGGGAGCGGGCGCGGTGGCGAGCAGTACTTC CSARTLGSGRGGEQYF
- TRBJ2-3 - TRBV20-1 TGCAGTGCTAGTACTGGCCCCGGGGATACGCAGTATTTT CSASTGPGDTQYF
many TRBJ2-1 - TRBV7-2 TGTGCCAGCAGCTTAGTCAGGGAAAATGAGCAGTTCTTC CASSLVRENEQFF
- TRBJ2-2 TRBD2 TRBV6-5 TGTGCCGGCAAGCGGGGGGCCCTGAACACCGGGGAGCTGTTTTTT CAGKRGALNTGELFF
- TRBJ2-3 - TRBV29-1 TGCAGCGTGACCTATAACACAGATACGCAGTATTTT CSVTYNTDTQYF
few TRBJ1-2 TRBD1 TRBV7-2 TGTGCCAGCAGCTTAGTGGCAGGGGGATCTAACGGCTACACCTTC CASSLVAGGSNGYTF
- TRBJ1-2 - TRBV20-1 TGCAGTGCTAGAGATGGAGGGAGTTGGAACTATGGCTACACCTTC CSARDGGSWNYGYTF
- TRBJ2-5 TRBD2 TRBV10-2 TGCGCCAGCAGTGACCCACTAGCGGGGACCCATGAGACCCAGTACTTC CASSDPLAGTHETQYF
many TRBJ2-6 - TRBV7-2 TGTGCCAGCAGCTTACAGCGGCCCTCTGGGGCCAACGTCCTGACTTTC CASSLQRPSGANVLTF
- TRBJ2-7 - TRBV6-5 TGTGCCAGCAGTTACTCAAGCGCGTTGACCTACGAGCAGTACTTC CASSYSSALTYEQYF
- TRBJ1-2 - TRBV28 TGCGCCAGCAGTCCATGGGGCGGGGGAAGGGATGGCTACACCTTC CASSPWGGGRDGYTF
many TRBJ2-5 - TRBV4-1 TGCGCCAGCAGCCAAGATATCACCAGGGAGACCCAGTACTTC CASSQDITRETQYF
- TRBJ2-1 - TRBV10-3 TGTGCCATCAGTGACCCAGACAATGAGCAGTTCTTC CAISDPDNEQFF
- TRBJ2-7 - TRBV11-2 TGTGCCAGCAGCTTAGATATGAGGGCCTACGAGCAGTACTTC CASSLDMRAYEQYF
few TRBJ2-2 TRBD2 TRBV28 TGTGCCAGCAGTTCCGGGACTAATATCCCGGAGGAGCTGTTTTTT CASSSGTNIPEELFF
few TRBJ2-3 TRBD2 TRBV7-3 TGTGCCAGCAGCTCCACTAGCGGAACACCGGCGGATACGCAGTATTTT CASSSTSGTPADTQYF
few TRBJ2-7 - TRBV4-2 TGTGCCAGCAGCCAAGGTCCCGGAAGCTCCTACGAGCAGTACTTC CASSQGPGSSYEQYF
many TRBJ1-4 - TRBV3-1 TGTGCCAGCTCTGGAGGCCCGGGAGAAAAACTGTTTTTT CASSGGPGEKLFF
few TRBJ1-1 - TRBV12-3/TRBV12-4 TGTGCCAGCAGTTTATGGGTCACTGAAGCTTTCTTT CASSLWVTEAFF
many TRBJ2-7 - TRBV20-1 TGCAGTGCTAGAGAAGAGTACAGATCCTACGAGCAGTACTTC CSAREEYRSYEQYF
- TRBJ2-1 - TRBV9 TGTGCCAGCAGCGTAGCGGAAGACAGATACAATGAGCAGTTCTTC CASSVAEDRYNEQFF
- TRBJ2-3 TRBD2 TRBV6-4 TGTGCCAGCACCAAGAACCCAGCGGGGAGCACGGATACGCAGTATTTT CASTKNPAGSTDTQYF
- TRBJ1-2 - TRBV3-1 TGTGCCAGCAGCCATCAGGGTAACTATGACTACACCTTC CASSHQGNYDYTF
few TRBJ2-1 - TRBV30 TGTGCCTGGAGTGTAAGTTTCTCGGACAATGAGCAGTTCTTC CAWSVSFSDNEQFF
- TRBJ1-2 TRBD1 TRBV7-9 TGTGCCAGCAGCCCCCCGCGGCAGGGGGCAGGAGCTAACTATGGCTACACCTTC CASSPPRQGAGANYGYTF
- TRBJ2-5 - TRBV20-1 TGCAGTGCACGACCAGTTAAGGACAAAAGCGGGACCCAGTACTTC CSARPVKDKSGTQYF
few TRBJ2-1 TRBD1 TRBV7-6 TGTGCCAGCACCAGAGGACAGGGGGCGGGGGAGCAGTTCTTC CASTRGQGAGEQFF
- TRBJ1-1 - TRBV9 TGTGCCAGCAGCGTAGGTCGGGACCACACTGAAGCTTTCTTT CASSVGRDHTEAFF
few TRBJ1-5 TRBD1 TRBV6-1 TGTGCCAGCAGTGGAACAGGGGGCAGGAGCAATCAGCCCCAGCATTTT CASSGTGGRSNQPQHF
many TRBJ1-2 - TRBV9 TGTGCCAGCAACCCGGGACACCCAAACTATGGCTACACCTTC CASNPGHPNYGYTF
- TRBJ1-5 TRBD1 TRBV6-2/TRBV6-3 TGTGCCAGCAGCATGACAGGGAGGAATCAGCCCCAGCATTTT CASSMTGRNQPQHF
few TRBJ2-3 - TRBV7-6 TGTGCCAGCAGTAGTCTTCCACGGGGTACTAGCACAGATACGCAGTATTTT CASSSLPRGTSTDTQYF
few TRBJ2-3 TRBD2 TRBV20-1 TGCAGTGCTAGTAAAGCGGGAGCAGATACGCAGTATTTT CSASKAGADTQYF
few TRBJ2-7 - TRBV5-1 TGCGCCAGCAGCCCGGGATCACCAGGCTACGAGCAGTACTTC CASSPGSPGYEQYF
few TRBJ2-5 - TRBV5-5 TGTGCCAGCAGCTTTCAGGGCATCATCGAGGGAGAGACCCAGTACTTC CASSFQGIIEGETQYF
few TRBJ2-3 TRBD2 TRBV12-3/TRBV12-4 TGTGCCAGCAGCCCGACTAGCCCGGACCCATATACGCAGTATTTT CASSPTSPDPYTQYF
- TRBJ1-4 TRBD1 TRBV25-1 TGTGCCAGCAGTGAAAGGACAGGGGGTGGCGAAAAACTGTTTTTT CASSERTGGGEKLFF
- TRBJ2-7 - TRBV6-5 TGTGCCAGCAGTCCTAGCGCGTGGAGCTCCTACGAGCAGTACTTC CASSPSAWSSYEQYF